The 16 T cell receptor beta chains presented below share a single source sample, sequenced in a study of response to subunit inactivated influenza vaccine. TCRdb re-derived calls from the RT-PCR reads in MiXCR, one entry per CDR3 protein. This table has hundreds of thousands of distinct CDR3 sequences, 25% appearing once. The sequenced sample was CD4+ T cells sorted from PBMCs, obtained less than 6 days after vaccination. These TCRs come from a man aged 45 to 65 who received an inactivated influenza vaccine.

This clonotype appeared a few times. This sequence joins TRBV10-3 and TRBJ2-5; 13 bases map to TRBD2. V lost 10 bases to trimming and J lost 2 bases; unmatched junction nucleotides: 4. In germline, CDR1 is ENHRY, CDR2 SYGVKD. The CDR3 runs to 14 residues. The CDR3 here is CAKTTSGGQETQYF. In DNA, the CDR3 is TGTGCCAAGACGACTAGCGGGGGGCAAGAGACCCAGTACTTC.

This clonotype occurred a few times. The chain has TRBV11-2 and TRBJ2-2, with D possibly being TRBD2 (5 bases). CDR3 size: 18 residues. Per germline, CDR1 SGHAT and CDR2 FQNNGV. Trimming took off 0 bases at V and 4 bases at J, with 18 bases between the two ends. DNA of the CDR3: TGTGCCAGCAGCTTAGAACTGGTTCCGAGGGAGCGCACCGGGGAGCTGTTTTTT. Translation gives CASSLELVPRERTGELFF.

The rearrangement links TRBV10-2 to TRBJ2-7; 8 bases are shared with TRBD1. The CDR3 covers 15 residues. Germline assignment: CDR1 WSHSY and CDR2 SAAADI. V gave up 6 bases and J gave up 6 bases; unmatched junction bases: 13. CDR3 sequence (DNA): TGCGCCAGCAGGCCAGGGGGCCGGAGGTTAAGCGAGCAGTACTTC. It yields the protein CASRPGGRRLSEQYF.

In its sample, this clonotype was seen once. The chain joins TRBV2 to TRBJ2-2; D not resolved. The length of the CDR3 is 15 residues. The ends were cut back, 7 bases at V and 0 bases at J, with 12 bases in the middle. Germline lookup yields CDR1 SNHLY and CDR2 FYNNEI. The CDR3 loop is CASTLGITNTGELFF. CDR3 sequence (DNA): TGTGCCAGCACCCTTGGTATAACGAACACCGGGGAGCTGTTTTTT.

This clonotype was picked up a small number of times. The chain links TRBV15 to TRBJ2-1; D is unclear. Trimming pared 4 bases from V and 4 bases from J, leaving 11 bases between. This CDR3 region has 14 residues. Germline V gene lookup returns CDR1 LNHNV and CDR2 YYDKDF (reference sequence). Here the CDR3 reads CATSNGVKYNEQFF. DNA for the CDR3: TGTGCCACCAGCAATGGGGTCAAATACAATGAGCAGTTCTTC.

The V and J genes are TRBV18 and TRBJ2-1, with 9 bases fitting TRBD2. CDR3 size: 18 residues. V dropped 0 bases and J dropped 4; count of bases not matched to a gene: 10. Germline values: CDR1 KGHSH, CDR2 LQKENI. CDR3 protein: CASSPPLAGGPFYNEQFF. The CDR3 DNA sequence: TGTGCCAGCTCACCACCGTTGGCGGGAGGGCCCTTTTACAATGAGCAGTTCTTC.

In the case of this clonotype: This may be a read error, as it is one base from a much larger clone. The chain is built from TRBV28 and TRBJ2-7; tentatively, D is TRBD1 (6 bases). Germline lookup yields CDR1 MDHEN and CDR2 SYDVKM. CDR3 length equals 14 residues. Trimming took 4 bases from V and 2 from J, leaving 12 bases between them. In DNA, the CDR3 is TGTGCCAGCAGTTCCGGGACACAAGCCTACGAGCAGTACTTC. Its protein product is CASSSGTQAYEQYF.

As DNA, the CDR3 is TGTGCCTGGAGTGTGAAAGGGCAACGCCCGTCCTACGAGCAGTACTTC. Translating gives CAWSVKGQRPSYEQYF. This sequence joins TRBV30 and TRBJ2-7; D remains unclear. V dropped 0 bases and J dropped 1 base, with 16 bases sitting between them. The CDR3 is 16 amino acids. Germline lookup yields CDR1 GTSNPN and CDR2 SVGIG (reference sequence).

J is TRBJ2-7 and V is TRBV18; TRBD1 agrees at 10 bases. Trimming removed 3 bases from V and 3 bases from J; junction bases left unmatched: 2. From germline, CDR1 is KGHSH and CDR2 LQKENI. The CDR3 extends over 14 amino acids. CDR3 sequence: CASSPDRGLYEQYF. CDR3 coding DNA: TGTGCCAGCTCACCCGACAGGGGGCTCTACGAGCAGTACTTC.

This chain joins TRBV3-1 and TRBJ2-1; 10 nucleotides line up with TRBD2. Germline-derived CDR1 and CDR2 are LGHDT and YNNKEL (reference sequence). The CDR3 has 14 amino acids. The junction had 8 bases not matched to a gene; V was cut back by 3 bases and J by 12 bases. The CDR3, as DNA: TGTGCCAGCAGCCAGAGCGGGGGGGCCCTTTCGCAGTTCTTC. Translated, it gives CASSQSGGALSQFF.

V gene TRBV2 combines with J gene TRBJ2-2; D perhaps matches TRBD2 (6 bases). V was clipped by 5 bases and J by 3 bases, with 13 bases between them. The CDR3 spans 15 residues. CDR1 and CDR2 (germline): SNHLY, FYNNEI. The CDR3 DNA sequence: TGTGCCAGCAGTTCGACTAGATCCTACACCGGGGAGCTGTTTTTT. Translation gives CASSSTRSYTGELFF.

The sample holds a few counts of this clonotype. This chain connects TRBV4-3 to TRBJ2-2; 7 bases align to TRBD2. This CDR3 has 16 amino acids. Germline V CDR1 and CDR2: LGHNA, YSLEER. Losses at the gene ends were 5 bases for V and 7 bases for J; bases not matched to a gene: 13. CDR3 residues: CASSGPSRLANGELFF. CDR3 sequence (DNA): TGCGCCAGCAGCGGCCCCAGCCGACTAGCTAACGGGGAGCTGTTTTTT.

This clonotype was observed at least ten times. The chain couples TRBV4-1 to TRBJ2-4; 8 bases fit TRBD1. CDR3 length equals 17 residues. The germline CDR1 and CDR2 sequences are MGHRA and YSYEKL. The ends lost 0 bases at V and 1 base at J; junction bases unmatched: 5. The CDR3 spells CASSQDSGQAAKNIQYF. In DNA form, the CDR3 reads TGCGCCAGCAGCCAAGATTCGGGACAGGCCGCCAAAAACATTCAGTACTTC.

With regard to this clonotype: One junction end does not reproduce the germline sequence, and a read error may be involved. The rearrangement joins TRBV20-1 to TRBJ2-5, with 7 bases identical to TRBD2. The germline V gene has CDR1 DFQATT and CDR2 SNEGSKA (reference sequence). There are 16 residues in the CDR3. CDR3 sequence reads: CCARDRGAGVKETQYF. The CDR3 DNA sequence: TGCTGTGCTAGAGATCGGGGCGCGGGAGTAAAGGAGACCCAGTACTTC.

The V call is TRBV5-1, the J call TRBJ1-1; possibly TRBD1 for D (6 bases). CDR1 is SGHRS, CDR2 YFSETQ, per germline. The CDR3 is made up of 14 amino acids. V lost 2 bases and J lost 4, with 12 bases in between. For the CDR3, the DNA is TGCGCCAGCAGCTTTAGACAGGCTCCCACTGAAGCTTTCTTT. It encodes CASSFRQAPTEAFF. Based on the CDR3 plus reference TRBV5-1 and TRBJ1-1, the full variable domain is KAGVTQTPRYLIKTRGQQVTLSCSPISGHRSVSWYQQTPGQGLQFLFEYFSETQRNKGNFPGRFSGRQFSNSRSEMNVSTLELGDSALYLCASSFRQAPTEAFFGQGTRLTVV.

This clonotype occurred a few times. The chain carries TRBV12-3 or TRBV12-4 and TRBJ2-5, with D hard to call. The length of the CDR3 is 13 residues. V was pared by 7 bases and J by 1 base, with 10 bases between. The CDR3 DNA reads as TGTGCCAGCAAGTCTGATACCCAAGAGACCCAGTACTTC. Its translation: CASKSDTQETQYF.